This TCR beta chain is drawn from a study of blood T cell repertoires in COVID-19. The method was immunoSEQ multiplex PCR; TCRdb's version includes in-frame clones alone and lacks a portion of them. Here the sample spans around 330,000 clones, approximately 86% being singletons. V lost 2 bases and J 8 bases, leaving 13 bases between the germline ends. The CDR3 is 14 residues long. From germline, CDR1 is LGHDT and CDR2 YNNKEL (reference sequence). Sequences were obtained from PBMCs or T cells enriched from blood (not recorded which). The sequence derives from a woman aged 18 to 35 who had recovered from COVID-19. The chain combines TRBV3-1 (or the pseudogene TRBV3-2) with TRBJ1-3; a weak D match, TRBD1 (5 bases). The CDR3 bases are TGTGCCAGCAGCCAATGGCAGGGTGGGGACACCATATATTTT. The encoded protein is CASSQWQGGDTIYF.